Listed below are T cell receptor beta chains from one sample, sequenced in a study of T cells after yellow fever vaccination. TCRdb processed the 5' RACE reads anew with MiXCR; each CDR3 protein has one entry. The data hold under 300,000 distinct CDR3 sequences, with less than 8.5% observed a single time. The specimen was CD4+ T cells sorted from PBMCs, collected 15 days after the yellow fever booster vaccination. The receptors derive from a man aged 25 to 40 who received the YFV17D yellow fever vaccine. CDR3s include the opening cysteine and the closing phenylalanine or tryptophan. Each record gives: J gene, D gene, V gene, clone size, CDR3 DNA, CDR3 protein. A D gene is named only where the DNA matches it firmly. Not all rows give a size; the values are once, few, many and, for expanded clones, a class.

>TRBJ2-5|-|TRBV5-1|-
TGCGCCAGCAGCTCTCCTGATAGCGGACAAGAGACCCAGTACTTC
CASSSPDSGQETQYF
>TRBJ1-5|-|TRBV10-3|-
TGTGCCATCAGTGAGTCGGGGGACCGCCGTGGGCCCCAGCATTTT
CAISESGDRRGPQHF
>TRBJ2-5|-|TRBV12-3/TRBV12-4|many
TGTGCCAGCAGCGGCGGGACGGGAGAGACCCAGTACTTC
CASSGGTGETQYF
>TRBJ2-1|TRBD2|TRBV12-3/TRBV12-4|many
TGTGCCAGCAGGGGACTAGCGGGAAACGGGTACAATGAGCAGTTCTTC
CASRGLAGNGYNEQFF
>TRBJ2-1|TRBD2|TRBV5-1|few
TGCGCCAGCAGCGCGACTAGCGGGAGAATAGCGTCCTACAATGAGCAGTTCTTC
CASSATSGRIASYNEQFF
>TRBJ2-6|-|TRBV6-1|few
TGTGCCAGCACCTGGCCTGGGGCCAACGTCCTGACTTTC
CASTWPGANVLTF
>TRBJ2-1|TRBD2|TRBV20-1|many
TGCAGTGCTATCGGTACTAGCGGAGGAAACAATGAGCAGTTCTTC
CSAIGTSGGNNEQFF
>TRBJ2-5|-|TRBV11-2|-
TGTGCCAGCAGCCGGGGGCCGGGACCGGAAGAGACCCAGTACTTC
CASSRGPGPEETQYF
>TRBJ1-2|TRBD1|TRBV5-1|few
TGCGCCAGCAGCCGGATAGGACAGGGATCCAACTATGGCTACACCTTC
CASSRIGQGSNYGYTF
>TRBJ2-7|TRBD2|TRBV2|few
TGTGCCAGCAGTGAATCTCCTAGCGGGAGTTTGACGCAGTACTTC
CASSESPSGSLTQYF
>TRBJ2-4|-|TRBV6-1|many
TGTGCCAGCAGTAAAGGGACACATTCGAACATTCAGTACTTC
CASSKGTHSNIQYF
>TRBJ1-1|-|TRBV20-1|-
TGCAGTGCTAGATTACCGTTACTTACGAACACTGAAGCTTTCTTT
CSARLPLLTNTEAFF
>TRBJ2-7|TRBD2|TRBV5-1|many
TGCGCCAGCAGCTTGGTTAATAGCGGGTACGAGCAGTACTTC
CASSLVNSGYEQYF
>TRBJ1-1|-|TRBV4-2|few
TGTGCCAGCAGCCAAGATCTTTCGGCCCGGCGGACTGAAGCTTTCTTT
CASSQDLSARRTEAFF
>TRBJ2-4|-|TRBV10-3|few
TGTGCCATCAGTGAGTCGAGGGAGACCAAAAACATTCAGTACTTC
CAISESRETKNIQYF
>TRBJ1-1|-|TRBV5-1|-
TGCGCCAGCAGCTTGGACGGGGCGAACACTGAAGCTTTCTTT
CASSLDGANTEAFF
>TRBJ2-7|-|TRBV18|few
TGTGCCAGCTCACCGAAGGGTTCTGGGGACTACGAGCAGTACTTC
CASSPKGSGDYEQYF
>TRBJ2-1|-|TRBV28|few
TGTGCCAGCAGTCTAACTAGTAAGAATGAGCAGTTCTTC
CASSLTSKNEQFF
>TRBJ2-1|TRBD1|TRBV24-1|-
TGTGCCACCAGTGATGGAGGACAGGGGGCGTGGAATGAGCAGTTCTTC
CATSDGGQGAWNEQFF
>TRBJ2-7|TRBD2|TRBV7-2|-
TGTGCCAGCAGCTTAATGCGGGAGCGGGCGAGCACCTTC
CASSLMRERASTF